These 24 T cell receptor beta chains were sequenced from one sample in a study of OX40 agonist ivuxolimab in advanced cancers. TCRdb's copy holds only in-frame clones and misses some; the assay was immunoSEQ multiplex PCR. The data contain about 49,000 clones, 85% of them singletons. This material consisted of CD4+ or CD8+ T cells sorted from blood, taken in a trial of the OX40 agonist ivuxolimab. Source of these receptors: an adult with an advanced solid tumor such as melanoma, head and neck, liver or kidney cancer.

The chain employs TRBV9 and TRBJ1-2, with D maybe TRBD1 (6 bases). This CDR3 has 15 amino acids. Germline V gives CDR1 SGDLS, CDR2 YYNGEE. The V end lost 4 bases, the J end lost 6 bases, and 19 bases lay between the germline ends. The CDR3 region is CASSPRGGGVDGYTF. The CDR3 DNA follows: TGTGCCAGCAGCCCGCGGGGAGGGGGAGTGGATGGCTACACCTTC.

The chain joins TRBV7-9 to TRBJ2-6; TRBD1 matches 7 bases. Losses at the gene ends were 1 base for V and 8 bases for J; bases not matched to a gene: 11. This CDR3 spans 17 amino acids. The V gene's germline CDR1 is SEHNR and CDR2 FQNEAQ (reference sequence). The CDR3 loop is CASSLGPGQIRSNVLTF. As DNA, the CDR3 is TGTGCCAGCAGCTTAGGCCCGGGACAGATTCGTTCCAACGTCCTGACTTTC. Complete variable domain (other parts from reference TRBV7-9 and TRBJ2-6): DTGVSQNPRHKITKRGQNVTFRCDPISEHNRLYWYRQTLGQGPEFLTYFQNEAQLEKSRLLSDRFSAERPKGSFSTLEIQRTEQGDSAMYLCASSLGPGQIRSNVLTFGAGSRLTVL.

CDR3 in amino acids: CASSSRERSRGETQYF. The CDR3 DNA reads TGTGCCAGCAGCTCTAGGGAACGGTCCCGCGGGGAGACCCAGTACTTC. The rearrangement links TRBV11-2 to TRBJ2-5, with D tentatively TRBD2 (5 bases). The germline V gene encodes CDR1 SGHAT and CDR2 FQNNGV. The CDR3 length is 16 residues. V lost 4 bases, J lost 5 bases, and 20 bases lay in between.

V and J are TRBV6-5 and TRBJ1-6, with TRBD1 as a possible D gene (5 bases). The CDR3 runs to 15 residues. V lost 4 bases, J lost 7 bases, and 14 bases lay in between. Germline V gives CDR1 MNHEY, CDR2 SVGAGI. The CDR3 sequence is CASSSQTAWNSPLHF. CDR3 DNA sequence: TGTGCCAGCAGTTCTCAGACAGCTTGGAATTCACCCCTCCACTTT.

Concerning this clone itself: The sample carries other DNA sequences with the same CDR3. The chain recombines TRBV27 with TRBJ2-4; the match to TRBD2 covers 7 bases. The germline V gene encodes CDR1 MNHEY and CDR2 SMNVEV (reference sequence). The CDR3 is made up of 14 amino acids. The J segment lost 1 base and the V segment lost 6 bases, leaving 3 bases of the junction unmatched. The CDR3 is CASSLGGAKNIQYF. The CDR3 DNA is TGTGCCAGCAGCCTCGGGGGGGCCAAAAACATTCAGTACTTC.

V is TRBV6-5 and J is TRBJ2-7, with D perhaps TRBD1 (6 bases). The germline V gene encodes CDR1 MNHEY and CDR2 SVGAGI. V gave up 2 bases and J gave up 4 bases, with 15 bases separating them. This CDR3 has 15 residues. CDR3 sequence: CASSYTDSPLYEQYF. Here the CDR3 DNA reads TGTGCCAGCAGTTACACGGACAGTCCTCTATACGAGCAGTACTTC.

The chain carries TRBV4-3 and TRBJ2-7; D might be TRBD2 (5 bases). The CDR3 is 14 residues long. The V end lost 0 bases, the J end lost 6 bases, and 12 bases lay between the germline ends. Germline V CDR1 and CDR2: LGHNA, YSLEER. The CDR3 loop reads CASSQDPRVGEQYF. The CDR3 region has the DNA TGCGCCAGCAGCCAAGACCCGCGGGTAGGCGAGCAGTACTTC.

This clone was recorded a few times. The chain employs TRBV28 and TRBJ1-5; weak D call: TRBD1 (6 bases). CDR1 MDHEN and CDR2 SYDVKM come from the germline V gene. The CDR3 has 15 residues. Trimming took off 6 bases at V and 0 bases at J, with 12 bases between the two ends. DNA of the CDR3: TGTGCCAGCAGCCCGGGACAATATAGCAATCAGCCCCAGCATTTT. The encoded protein is CASSPGQYSNQPQHF.

V is TRBV28 and J is TRBJ1-5; possible D gene TRBD1, 5 bases. The germline V and J ends were trimmed by 3 bases and 0 bases, with 18 bases remaining between them. Germline V gene lookup returns CDR1 MDHEN and CDR2 SYDVKM. CDR3 length: 18 residues. CDR3 sequence: CASSFQTTVDYSNQPQHF. Here the CDR3 DNA reads TGTGCCAGCAGTTTTCAGACGACAGTCGATTATAGCAATCAGCCCCAGCATTTT.

The rearrangement joins TRBV6-6 to TRBJ1-6; 7 positions agree with TRBD1. CDR1 is MNHNY and CDR2 is SVGAGI in the germline V gene (reference sequence). V trimming: 0 bases; J trimming: 7 bases; junction bases outside the gene matches: 3. This CDR3 is built from 15 residues. The CDR3 DNA sequence: TGTGCCAGCAGTTACTCAGCAGGGGGGAATTCACCCCTCCACTTT. Translated, it gives CASSYSAGGNSPLHF.

J is TRBJ1-1 and V is TRBV14; 8 bases match TRBD1. Unmatched junction bases numbered 8, after V lost 3 bases and J lost 8 bases. Germline lookup yields CDR1 SGHDN and CDR2 FVKESK. The length of the CDR3 is 14 residues. CDR3 loop: CASSQDRAEPEAFF. For the CDR3, the DNA is TGTGCCAGCAGCCAGGACAGGGCTGAACCCGAAGCTTTCTTT.

The chain carries TRBV9 and TRBJ2-5, with D possibly matching TRBD1 (6 bases). Germline V gene data show CDR1 as SGDLS and CDR2 as YYNGEE. This CDR3 region has 16 residues. V was shortened by 3 bases and J by 1 base, with 16 bases between the two germline ends. The CDR3 coding sequence is TGTGCCAGCAGCGCACCCAGGGACACCGTCCAAGAGACCCAGTACTTC. Its translation is CASSAPRDTVQETQYF.

The chain has TRBV29-1 and TRBJ1-2, with a possible D match to TRBD1 (6 bases). This CDR3 contains 14 residues. The V gene's germline CDR1 is SQVTM and CDR2 ANQGSEA. The V and J ends lost 2 bases and 0 bases respectively, with 10 bases between them. The CDR3 reads CSVEPRGANYGYTF. CDR3 sequence (DNA): TGCAGCGTTGAACCTAGGGGGGCTAACTATGGCTACACCTTC.

As to this clone: One end of the junction does not line up with germline, which may come from a read error. The chain combines TRBV6-1 with TRBJ1-2, with D unclear. Germline V gives CDR1 MNHNS, CDR2 SASEGT. The CDR3 loop spans 13 amino acids. CDR3 loop: CASSEARTACLIF. CDR3 DNA: TGTGCCAGCAGTGAAGCGCGTACAGCCTGCCTAATCTTC.

For this clone: Other DNA sequences within the sample encode an identical CDR3. This rearrangement joins TRBV27 to TRBJ2-2, with a possible D match to TRBD2 (5 bases). The CDR3 length is 14 residues. Trimming cost V 3 bases and J 4 bases, with 9 bases left between them. The germline V gene has CDR1 MNHEY and CDR2 SMNVEV (reference sequence). CDR3 DNA: TGTGCCAGCAGTTTGGGAGCTAGCACCGGGGAGCTGTTTTTT. It yields the protein CASSLGASTGELFF.

The V and J genes are TRBV9 and TRBJ2-2; the match to TRBD2 covers 7 bases. The CDR3 has 14 amino acids. Germline V CDR1 and CDR2: SGDLS, YYNGEE. Trimming at V came to 7 bases and at J to 4 bases, leaving 7 bases not matched to a gene. This chain's CDR3 is CASSSGELTGELFF. CDR3 in DNA: TGTGCCAGCTCGAGCGGGGAACTCACCGGGGAGCTGTTTTTT.

The chain uses TRBV4-1 and TRBJ1-1; D uncertain. Trimming shortened V by 1 base and J by 0 bases, and 9 bases separated the two germline ends. CDR1 and CDR2 (germline): MGHRA, YSYEKL. The CDR3 sequence is 15 residues long. CDR3 loop: CASSQGTALNTEAFF. The CDR3 nucleotides are TGCGCCAGCAGCCAAGGTACCGCGTTGAACACTGAAGCTTTCTTT.

This chain connects TRBV28 to TRBJ2-7; either TRBD1 or TRBD2 may fit D (6 bases each). Deletions cut 6 bases from V and 6 bases from J, with 15 bases between. The CDR3 contains 13 residues. Per germline, CDR1 MDHEN and CDR2 SYDVKM. The CDR3 DNA follows: TGTGCCAGCAGCCCCCCGGGGGCTGTCGAGCAGTACTTC. Translating gives CASSPPGAVEQYF.

The genes are TRBV10-3 and TRBJ1-2, with a weak D call TRBD1 (6 bases). Trimming shortened V by 11 bases and J by 3 bases, and 10 bases separated the two germline ends. CDR1 is ENHRY, CDR2 SYGVKD, per germline. This CDR3 has 11 amino acids. Written as DNA, the CDR3 is TGTGCCGTGGGACAAGACTATGGCTACACCTTC. Translated, it gives CAVGQDYGYTF.

In DNA form, the CDR3 reads TGCGCCAGCAGCGCTTGGGAGGTGCGGAATCGTACCTACGAGCAGTACGTC. Protein product: CASSAWEVRNRTYEQYV. The chain is built from TRBV5-1 and TRBJ2-7; possible D gene TRBD2, 6 bases. The CDR3 is made up of 17 amino acids. Trimming removed 4 bases at V and 2 bases at J, with 22 bases between. Per the germline V gene, CDR1 is SGHRS and CDR2 is YFSETQ.

The chain links TRBV6-1 to TRBJ1-1; D is ambiguous. Germline V gene sequence: CDR1 MNHNS, CDR2 SASEGT. Trimming took off 1 base at V and 3 bases at J, with 12 bases between the two ends. This CDR3 comprises 15 residues. CDR3 region: CASSEGPGLDTEAFF. The CDR3 DNA reads as TGTGCCAGCAGTGAAGGTCCGGGGTTGGACACTGAAGCTTTCTTT.

The CDR3: CSVEAGPVYEQYF. In nucleotides, the CDR3 is TGCAGCGTTGAGGCTGGGCCGGTATACGAGCAGTACTTC. The rearrangement links TRBV29-1 to TRBJ2-7; D is unclear. Germline CDR1 SQVTM, CDR2 ANQGSEA. There are 13 residues in the CDR3. The V end lost 3 bases, the J end lost 4 bases, and 13 bases lay between the germline ends.

J is TRBJ1-1 and V is TRBV7-6; D call uncertain. Trimming removed 3 bases at V and 8 bases at J, with 13 bases between. This CDR3 is 13 amino acids long. Germline V gene lookup returns CDR1 SGHVS and CDR2 FNYEAQ. CDR3 DNA sequence: TGTGCCAGCAGCTTGGCTGGCCGGCCCGAAGCTTTCTTT. Translating it yields CASSLAGRPEAFF.

The chain recombines TRBV4-1 with TRBJ2-1, with D possibly matching TRBD2 (6 bases). The CDR3 is 15 residues long. Germline CDR1 is MGHRA and CDR2 is YSYEKL. With 3 bases removed from V and 9 bases from J, the gap between germline ends came to 18 bases. The CDR3 DNA follows: TGCGCCAGCAGCCAGCCTAACCGGGACTCCAGTGAGCAGTTCTTC. It specifies CASSQPNRDSSEQFF.